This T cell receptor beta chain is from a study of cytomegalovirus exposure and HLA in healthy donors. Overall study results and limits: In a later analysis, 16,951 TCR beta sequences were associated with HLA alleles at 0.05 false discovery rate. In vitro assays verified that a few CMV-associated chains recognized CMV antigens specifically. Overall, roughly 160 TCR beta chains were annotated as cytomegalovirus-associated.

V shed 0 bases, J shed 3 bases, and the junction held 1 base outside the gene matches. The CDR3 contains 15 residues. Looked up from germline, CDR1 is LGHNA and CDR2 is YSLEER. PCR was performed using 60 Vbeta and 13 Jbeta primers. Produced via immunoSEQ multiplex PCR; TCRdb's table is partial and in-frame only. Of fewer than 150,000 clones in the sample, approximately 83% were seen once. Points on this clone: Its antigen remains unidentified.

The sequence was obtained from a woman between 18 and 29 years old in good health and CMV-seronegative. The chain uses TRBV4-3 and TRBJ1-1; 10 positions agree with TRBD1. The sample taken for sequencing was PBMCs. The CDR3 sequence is CASSQEGQGDTEAFF. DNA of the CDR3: TGCGCCAGCAGCCAAGAAGGACAGGGGGACACTGAAGCTTTCTTT.